A single sample gave rise to the 23 T cell receptor beta chains below, sequenced in a study of blood T cell repertoires in COVID-19. The repertoire was sequenced with immunoSEQ multiplex PCR; TCRdb's copy has only in-frame clones and lacks some. Found here are 200,000 to 250,000 clones, about nine tenths of them singletons; the top ten hold approximately 7.3%. Input material: PBMCs or T cells enriched from blood (not recorded which). The receptors here all came from a man aged 25-45 years in a cohort exposed to, infected with or recovered from COVID-19 (not recorded which).

The rearrangement uses TRBV28 and TRBJ1-4; weak D call: TRBD1 (6 bases). V dropped 5 bases and J dropped 9 bases, with 10 bases sitting between them. Germline CDR1 is MDHEN and CDR2 is SYDVKM. The CDR3 consists of 12 residues. Here the CDR3 reads CASSPDRQKLFF. CDR3 DNA: TGTGCCAGCAGTCCGGACAGACAAAAACTGTTTTTT.

The rearrangement joins TRBV7-2 to TRBJ2-7, with D possibly matching TRBD2 (6 bases). The length of the CDR3 is 14 residues. The V end lost 7 bases, the J end lost 7 bases, and 20 bases lay between the germline ends. Germline CDR1 is SGHTA and CDR2 is FQGNSA. CDR3 coding DNA: TGTGCCAGCATCCAGACTAGAGGGCTTGGGGAGCAGTACTTC. This translates into CASIQTRGLGEQYF.

CDR3 loop: CASSWQGQVGTQYF. The CDR3 coding sequence is TGTGCCAGCAGTTGGCAGGGTCAGGTGGGGACCCAGTACTTC. This chain links TRBV27 with TRBJ2-5; D is perhaps TRBD1 (5 bases). The germline V gene has CDR1 MNHEY and CDR2 SMNVEV (reference sequence). V gave up 4 bases and J gave up 7 bases, with 16 bases separating them. The CDR3 is made up of 14 amino acids.

The chain joins TRBV28 to TRBJ2-3; D unclear. The CDR3 is 14 residues long. The V end was cut by 6 bases, the J end by 6 bases, with 16 bases between. Germline CDR1 and CDR2: MDHEN and SYDVKM. CDR3 sequence (DNA): TGTGCCAGCAGCTCTGTCGACTTGGAGGATACGCAGTATTTT. This sequence encodes CASSSVDLEDTQYF.

This chain connects TRBV6-5 to TRBJ2-5; D unclear. The V end lost 6 bases, the J end lost 3 bases, and 14 bases lay between the germline ends. The CDR3 contains 14 residues. Germline V gene lookup returns CDR1 MNHEY and CDR2 SVGAGI. In DNA form, the CDR3 reads TGTGCCAGCAGCCCACGGTTTCTAGAAGAGACCCAGTACTTC. Protein: CASSPRFLEETQYF.

The chain couples TRBV5-6 to TRBJ1-5; the match to TRBD1 covers 12 bases. The V segment lost 4 bases and the J segment 0 bases; nucleotides outside the gene matches: 5. CDR3 length equals 17 residues. In germline, CDR1 is SGHDT, CDR2 YYEEEE. The CDR3 region has the DNA TGTGCCAGCAGCCAGGGACAGGGGGCTACTAGCAATCAGCCCCAGCATTTT. This encodes CASSQGQGATSNQPQHF.

The J gene is TRBJ2-7, the V gene TRBV5-6, with D possibly matching TRBD2 (6 bases). Germline assignment: CDR1 SGHDT and CDR2 YYEEEE. V dropped 0 bases and J dropped 3 bases, with 13 bases sitting between them. This CDR3 region has 15 residues. Here the CDR3 DNA reads TGTGCCAGCAGCTTGGGGAGGGAGATCAGCTACGAGCAGTACTTC. It yields the protein CASSLGREISYEQYF.

This chain links TRBV4-2 with TRBJ2-1, with TRBD2 identical over 16 bases. Germline V gene sequence: CDR1 LGHNA, CDR2 YNFKEQ. The CDR3 loop spans 15 amino acids. Trimming took 3 bases from V and 9 from J; bases not matched to a gene: 2. CDR3 in amino acids: CASSQGLAGGPEQFF. DNA of the CDR3: TGTGCCAGCAGCCAGGGACTAGCGGGAGGGCCTGAGCAGTTCTTC.

This chain links TRBV27 with TRBJ2-3, with D perhaps TRBD2 (6 bases). This CDR3 is 14 amino acids long. Germline V CDR1 and CDR2: MNHEY, SMNVEV (reference sequence). The V and J ends lost 5 bases and 8 bases respectively, with 17 bases between them. The CDR3 sequence is CASSPTGTASTQYF. CDR3 nucleotide sequence: TGTGCCAGCAGTCCAACCGGGACTGCAAGTACGCAGTATTTT.

This chain uses TRBV25-1 with TRBJ1-3, with a tentative D call TRBD1 (5 bases). CDR3 size: 14 residues. Trimming removed 0 bases from V and 7 bases from J, with 10 bases in between. The germline gives CDR1 MGHDK, CDR2 SYGVNS. CDR3 protein: CASSEYDSPNTIYF. In DNA, the CDR3 is TGTGCCAGCAGTGAATATGACAGTCCGAACACCATATATTTT.

The V gene is TRBV4-2, the J gene TRBJ2-2; the D is unclear. The CDR3 runs 16 residues. V was clipped by 0 bases and J by 5 bases, with 13 bases between them. Germline lookup yields CDR1 LGHNA and CDR2 YNFKEQ. The CDR3 region is CASSQDRSSPTGELFF. The CDR3 DNA reads TGTGCCAGCAGCCAAGATCGAAGTAGCCCGACCGGGGAGCTGTTTTTT.

This chain links TRBV20-1 with TRBJ2-5; weak D call: TRBD2 (5 bases). The CDR3 contains 12 residues. Germline CDR1 is DFQATT and CDR2 is SNEGSKA (reference sequence). V lost 3 bases, J lost 5 bases, and 10 bases lay in between. DNA of the CDR3: TGCAGTGCTAGTCTACTAGGGGAGACCCAGTACTTC. It codes for CSASLLGETQYF.

The genes are TRBV6-5 and TRBJ2-7; D might be TRBD1 (6 bases). V was shortened by 2 bases and J by 1 base, with 15 bases between the two germline ends. This CDR3 comprises 16 residues. Germline assignment: CDR1 MNHEY and CDR2 SVGAGI. The CDR3 reads CASSYPPDSLSYEQYF. The CDR3 DNA follows: TGTGCCAGCAGTTACCCCCCGGACAGTCTTTCCTACGAGCAGTACTTC.

The gene calls are TRBV5-1 and TRBJ1-2, with D uncertain. Germline CDR1 and CDR2: SGHRS and YFSETQ. The length of the CDR3 is 13 residues. With 0 bases removed from V and 2 bases from J, the gap between germline ends came to 5 bases. For the CDR3, the DNA is TGCGCCAGCAGCTTGGAACAGAACTATGGCTACACCTTC. Its translation is CASSLEQNYGYTF.

V and J are TRBV5-1 and TRBJ2-2, with D tentatively TRBD2 (6 bases). Germline CDR1 reads SGHRS; CDR2 reads YFSETQ. V lost 0 bases and J lost 2, with 8 bases in between. CDR3 size: 15 residues. CDR3 DNA: TGCGCCAGCAGCTTGGGCGGGACCAACACCGGGGAGCTGTTTTTT. This sequence encodes CASSLGGTNTGELFF.

The chain couples TRBV9 to TRBJ2-3; D may be TRBD1 (5 bases). The germline V and J ends were trimmed by 0 bases and 7 bases, with 6 bases remaining between them. Germline loops: CDR1 SGDLS, CDR2 YYNGEE. CDR3 length equals 12 residues. DNA for the CDR3: TGTGCCAGCAGCGTAGAGGGGCATACGCAGTATTTT. Its protein is CASSVEGHTQYF.

This clone appeared once. This sequence joins TRBV5-4 and TRBJ2-1, with D maybe TRBD2 (5 bases). This CDR3 spans 15 amino acids. Trimming pared 0 bases from V and 6 bases from J, leaving 13 bases between. The germline V gene encodes CDR1 SGHNT and CDR2 YYREEE (reference sequence). The CDR3 here is CASSLDGVNFNEQFF. In DNA, the CDR3 is TGTGCCAGCAGCTTGGACGGGGTGAACTTCAATGAGCAGTTCTTC.

A few counts support this clone. V and J are TRBV9 and TRBJ2-1, with 10 bases that match TRBD2. V was pared by 0 bases and J by 1 base, with 4 bases of the junction left unmatched. Looked up from germline, CDR1 is SGDLS and CDR2 is YYNGEE. This CDR3 region has 17 residues. The CDR3 loop reads CASSVGTSGNSYNEQFF. In DNA form, the CDR3 reads TGTGCCAGCAGCGTAGGCACTAGCGGGAATTCCTACAATGAGCAGTTCTTC.

The CDR3 coding sequence is TGTGCCAGCAGTAGGGACAGGGGGACTAATGAAAAACTGTTTTTT. As protein: CASSRDRGTNEKLFF. V and J are TRBV2 and TRBJ1-4; 11 bases match TRBD1. V lost 5 bases and J lost 2; bases outside the gene matches: 1. Per germline, CDR1 SNHLY and CDR2 FYNNEI. The CDR3 consists of 15 residues. Complete variable domain (other parts from reference TRBV2 and TRBJ1-4): EPEVTQTPSHQVTQMGQEVILRCVPISNHLYFYWYRQILGQKVEFLVSFYNNEISEKSEIFDDQFSVERPDGSNFTLKIRSTKLEDSAMYFCASSRDRGTNEKLFFGSGTQLSVL.

J is TRBJ2-5 and V is TRBV9, with D perhaps matching TRBD2 (6 bases). The germline gives CDR1 SGDLS, CDR2 YYNGEE. The CDR3 runs to 14 residues. V lost 3 bases to trimming and J lost 5 bases, with 14 bases between them. CDR3 loop: CASSDSGAGETQYF. CDR3 nucleotides: TGTGCCAGCAGCGACTCGGGAGCAGGGGAGACCCAGTACTTC. The full variable domain, with the rest looked up from reference TRBV9 and TRBJ2-5, is DSGVTQTPKHLITATGQRVTLRCSPRSGDLSVYWYQQSLDQGLQFLIQYYNGEERAKGNILERFSAQQFPDLHSELNLSSLELGDSALYFCASSDSGAGETQYFGPGTRLLVL.

The chain recombines TRBV7-2 with TRBJ2-7; D gene uncertain. V gave up 1 base and J gave up 0 bases, with 10 bases separating them. The germline V gene has CDR1 SGHTA and CDR2 FQGNSA. The length of the CDR3 is 15 residues. The CDR3 DNA follows: TGTGCCAGCAGCTTAGTTAGCAGCGTCTCCTACGAGCAGTACTTC. It encodes CASSLVSSVSYEQYF.

The chain employs TRBV28 and TRBJ1-4, with D unresolved. This CDR3 region has 14 residues. Germline CDR1 MDHEN, CDR2 SYDVKM. V lost 6 bases to trimming and J lost 0 bases, with 8 bases between them. The CDR3 reads CASRTAATNEKLFF. The CDR3 DNA follows: TGTGCCAGCAGAACAGCAGCAACTAATGAAAAACTGTTTTTT. The full variable domain, its missing parts supplied by reference TRBV28 and TRBJ1-4, is DVKVTQSSRYLVKRTGEKVFLECVQDMDHENMFWYRQDPGLGLRLIYFSYDVKMKEKGDIPEGYSVSREKKERFSLILESASTNQTSMYLCASRTAATNEKLFFGSGTQLSVL.

Here the CDR3 DNA reads TGTGCCAGCAGCCCCGGACTAGCGGAGACCTACAATGAGCAGTTCTTC. It encodes CASSPGLAETYNEQFF. The J gene is TRBJ2-1, the V gene TRBV4-2; 10 positions agree with TRBD2. Germline V lookup: CDR1 LGHNA, CDR2 YNFKEQ. The CDR3 loop spans 16 amino acids. V gave up 4 bases and J gave up 2 bases; unmatched junction bases: 5.